A selection of T cell receptor beta chains follows, all from one sample in a study of siplizumab effects on memory and regulatory T cells. Generated by immunoSEQ multiplex PCR, the TCRdb table keeps only in-frame clones and is missing some. Among about 50,000 clones listed, roughly 87% were seen once. Specimen: naive CD8+ T cells sorted from blood. These receptor sequences come from a human donor in good health. Each CDR3 is given with its conserved first and last residue. D genes are given only for firm matches. The size of a clone is reported for some rows only, either as once, few or many, or as a class for expanded clones.

cdr3_length	v_call	j_call	clone_size	d_call	cdr3_nt	cdr3_aa
12	TRBV11-1	TRBJ1-1	-	-	TGTGCCAGCAGCTTAGGGGCCCCCTTCGCTTTCTTT	CASSLGAPFAFF
15	TRBV2	TRBJ1-5	-	-	TGTGCCAGCAGCGATAACTGGGGGGGGAATCAGCCCCAGCATTTT	CASSDNWGGNQPQHF
15	TRBV27	TRBJ2-1	-	-	TGTGCCAGCAGTTTCGGGCTAGCAAGTCGCAATGAGCAGTTCTTC	CASSFGLASRNEQFF
16	TRBV4-2	TRBJ1-6	-	TRBD1	TGTGCCAGCAGCCAATCCGACAGGGGGCACAATTCACCCCTCCACTTT	CASSQSDRGHNSPLHF
15	TRBV4-1	TRBJ2-1	-	TRBD2	TGCGCCAGCAGCCCGGGGACTAGCGGGGGCGATGAGCAGTTCTTC	CASSPGTSGGDEQFF
19	TRBV21-1	TRBJ2-2	-	-	TGTGCCAGCAGCCTAAATGGCAAGGGGCGCAGAATAGGAACCGGGGAGCTGTTTTTT	CASSLNGKGRRIGTGELFF
15	TRBV27	TRBJ1-1	-	-	TGTGCCAGCAGTTTAGTCGGCCGGCCGAACACTGAAGCTTTCTTT	CASSLVGRPNTEAFF
13	TRBV27	TRBJ2-2	-	-	TGTGCCAGCAGTTTATACTACACCGGGGAGCTGTTTTTT	CASSLYYTGELFF
15	TRBV15	TRBJ2-4	-	TRBD2	TGTGCCACCAGCAGAGTGAACGGGGGGAGGAACATTCAGTACTTC	CATSRVNGGRNIQYF
15	TRBV7-9	TRBJ2-1	-	-	TGTGCCAGCAGCTTACTGACACCCTACAGCGGTGAGCAGTTCTTC	CASSLLTPYSGEQFF
16	TRBV7-2	TRBJ2-5	-	TRBD2	TGTGCCAGCAGCTTAGGGGCTAGCGGGACTCAAGAGACCCAGTACTTC	CASSLGASGTQETQYF
15	TRBV10-3	TRBJ2-2	-	-	TGTGCCATCAGTGGAGGAGCGGAGAACACCGGGGAGCTGTTTTTT	CAISGGAENTGELFF
16	TRBV5-5	TRBJ1-4	-	-	TGTGCCAGCAGCTCCCTCGGGGAGGGAAGGGGGGAAAAACTGTTTTTT	CASSSLGEGRGEKLFF
17	TRBV1	TRBJ2-4	-	-	TGCACCAGCAGCCAACCCGACAGGGGGATGACCAAAAACATTCAGTACTTC	CTSSQPDRGMTKNIQYF
14	TRBV7-9	TRBJ2-2	-	TRBD2	TGTGCCAGCAGCTCCCGACTAGCCCCCGGGGAGCTGTTTTTT	CASSSRLAPGELFF
15	TRBV7-9	TRBJ2-2	-	TRBD2	TGTGCCAGCAGCCCGGGACTAGCTAGCACCGGGGAGCTGTTTTTT	CASSPGLASTGELFF
14	TRBV2	TRBJ1-1	few	-	TGTGCCAGCACCAAGGACAGTTTGAACACTGAAGCTTTCTTT	CASTKDSLNTEAFF
16	TRBV19	TRBJ2-3	-	-	TGTGCCAGTATCGAAGGCGGGCGTACGGGAGTCGATACGCAGTATTTT	CASIEGGRTGVDTQYF
17	TRBV10-1	TRBJ2-3	-	TRBD2	TGCGCCAGCAGTGAGTCGAGAGGTAGCGGGTTCACAGATACGCAGTATTTT	CASSESRGSGFTDTQYF
15	TRBV7-9	TRBJ1-4	-	-	TGTGCCAGCAGCTTATTCGTCGGGGGTGCGGGGGAACTGTTTTTT	CASSLFVGGAGELFF
16	TRBV7-9	TRBJ2-3	-	-	TGTGCCAGCAGCTCTAAGGACACGCATAGAGAGGATACGCAGTATTTT	CASSSKDTHREDTQYF
14	TRBV7-9	TRBJ2-7	-	-	TGTGCCAGCAGCTTAGTAGGGGATTCCTACGAGCAGTACTTC	CASSLVGDSYEQYF
14	TRBV7-9	TRBJ1-1	-	TRBD1	TGTGCCAGCAGCTTCCAGACAGGGGGCGATGAAGCTTTCTTT	CASSFQTGGDEAFF
16	TRBV7-6	TRBJ1-1	-	-	TGTGCCAGCAGCTTAGGAGGAGGACAGATGAACACTGAAGCTTTCTTT	CASSLGGGQMNTEAFF
15	TRBV6-5	TRBJ1-2	once	-	TGTGCCAGCAGTTACTCAGTAGACCAATACTATGGCTACACCTTC	CASSYSVDQYYGYTF
17	TRBV5-1	TRBJ2-2	-	TRBD1	TGCGCCAGCAGCCTGACCCTGACAGGGGCGAACACCGGGGAGCTGTTTTTT	CASSLTLTGANTGELFF
18	TRBV19	TRBJ2-4	-	-	TGTGCCAGTAGTATTTTGGCAGGGGAATACACAGCCAAAAACATTCAGTACTTC	CASSILAGEYTAKNIQYF
10	TRBV7-9	TRBJ1-4	-	-	TGTGCCAGCGATGGTGAAAAACTGTTTTTT	CASDGEKLFF
14	TRBV5-6	TRBJ2-7	-	TRBD1	TGTGCCAGCAGCGACAGGGGGAGGACCTACGAGCAGTACTTC	CASSDRGRTYEQYF
14	TRBV6-6	TRBJ2-7	-	-	TGTGCCAGCAGTTTACGGGAGCCTGCCTACGAGCAGTACTTC	CASSLREPAYEQYF
14	TRBV27	TRBJ2-7	-	-	TGTGCCAGCGGCGAATCCACAGCCCGTTACGAGCAGTACTTC	CASGESTARYEQYF
10	TRBV27	TRBJ2-7	-	-	TGTGCCAGCAGTTTTAACGAGCAGTACTTC	CASSFNEQYF
13	TRBV19	TRBJ2-3	-	-	TGTGCCAGTAGTAGGGCAGTCACAGATACGCAGTATTTT	CASSRAVTDTQYF
12	TRBV10-3	TRBJ2-5	-	-	TGTGCCATAGGGGGGATACAAGAGACCCAGTACTTC	CAIGGIQETQYF
16	TRBV29-1	TRBJ2-7	once	TRBD1	TGCAGCGTTCTCTCGACGCGCTCCGGGACAGCCTACGAGCAGTACTTC	CSVLSTRSGTAYEQYF
14	TRBV29-1	TRBJ2-7	once	-	TGCAGCGTTGAAGACGCAGGCTACCCCTACGAGCAGTACTTC	CSVEDAGYPYEQYF
15	TRBV14	TRBJ2-1	-	TRBD2	TGTGCCAGCAGCCAGGGTAGCGGGATCTACAATGAGCAGTTCTTC	CASSQGSGIYNEQFF
15	TRBV7-2	TRBJ2-1	-	-	TGTGCCAGCAGCTTAGTTGGCAGGGAAGGAAGGGGGCAGTTCTTC	CASSLVGREGRGQFF
16	TRBV19	TRBJ2-7	-	-	TGTGCCAGTAGTATAGATCAGGCTCTCGGAAGGGACGAGCAGTACTTC	CASSIDQALGRDEQYF
18	TRBV1	TRBJ2-1	-	-	TGCACCAGCAGCCAAGATTTTTGCGGGAGGGCCTCCTACAATGAGCAGTTCTTC	CTSSQDFCGRASYNEQFF
14	TRBV27	TRBJ2-1	once	-	TGTGCCAGCAGTACATCAGGACCTTACAATGAGCAGTTCTTC	CASSTSGPYNEQFF
18	TRBV21-1	TRBJ2-2	once	-	TGTGCCAGCAGCAATCCCGAGATTAGGAGGGGTGGCACCGGGGAGCTGTTTTTT	CASSNPEIRRGGTGELFF